The present TCR beta chain was sequenced within a study of blood T cell repertoires in COVID-19. Study background: There were acute and convalescent COVID-19 samples, and they came from the United States, Italy and Spain. PBMCs, B-cell-depleted T cells, or T cells provided the cDNA or gDNA that made up the material.

Original handling: Researchers report that nucleated cell counts were estimated from reference gene primer amplification. Using immunoSEQ multiplex PCR, the repertoire was profiled, and TCRdb retains in-frame clones only, with some absent. V, J and clone size were drawn from that table, and D and trimming were deduced from the DNA. Of around 230,000 clones in the sample, approximately 84% are singletons; the top ten hold approximately 7.2%. CDR1 is MDHEN, CDR2 SYDVKM, per germline. CDR3 size: 11 residues. The V end lost 6 bases, the J end lost 4 bases, and 3 bases lay between the germline ends. This clonotype was sampled from a woman aged 80 or over with acute or convalescent COVID-19. The gene calls are TRBV28 and TRBJ2-2; D is ambiguous. Sequences were obtained from peripheral blood. The CDR3, as DNA: TGTGCCAGCAGCGGCACCGGGGAGCTGTTTTTT. Its protein is CASSGTGELFF.